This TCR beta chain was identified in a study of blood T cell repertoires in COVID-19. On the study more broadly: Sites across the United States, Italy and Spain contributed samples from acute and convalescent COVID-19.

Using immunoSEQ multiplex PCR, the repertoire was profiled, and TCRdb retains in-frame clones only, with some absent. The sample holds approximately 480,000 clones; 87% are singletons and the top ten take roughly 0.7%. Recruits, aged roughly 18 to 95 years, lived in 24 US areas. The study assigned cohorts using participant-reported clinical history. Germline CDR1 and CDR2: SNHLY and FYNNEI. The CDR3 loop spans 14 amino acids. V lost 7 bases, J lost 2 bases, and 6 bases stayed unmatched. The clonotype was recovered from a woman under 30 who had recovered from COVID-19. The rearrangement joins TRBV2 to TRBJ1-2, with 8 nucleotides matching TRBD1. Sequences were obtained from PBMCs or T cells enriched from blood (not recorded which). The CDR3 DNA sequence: TGTGCCAGCACCCACCGACAGGGGAACTATGGCTACACCTTC. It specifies CASTHRQGNYGYTF.